One and the same sample provided the 20 T cell receptor beta chains below, sequenced in a study of T-cell reconstitution after alpha-beta-depleted transplantation in children. Construction of the TCRbeta library involved unique molecular identifiers. TCRdb passed the PCR reads through MiXCR, listing each CDR3 protein once. The sample includes roughly 180,000 distinct CDR3 sequences, approximately 14% of them seen just once. The starting material was PBMCs from the stem cell graft donor, obtained from the stem cell graft. These receptors came from a human donor who donated a stem cell graft to a child with acute lymphoblastic leukemia.

This clonotype occurred many times. This chain joins TRBV7-8 and TRBJ1-1; the match to TRBD1 covers 9 bases. Losses at the gene ends were 5 bases for V and 4 bases for J; bases not matched to a gene: 8. Germline V gene data show CDR1 as SGHVS and CDR2 as FQNEAQ. The CDR3 is made up of 15 amino acids. CDR3 amino acids: CASSRAGTGITEAFF. The DNA of the CDR3 is TGTGCCAGCAGCAGAGCCGGGACAGGGATCACTGAAGCTTTCTTT.

This chain links TRBV5-5 with TRBJ1-6, with TRBD1 matching over 7 bases. Germline V lookup: CDR1 SGHKS, CDR2 YYEKEE (reference sequence). The CDR3 runs 12 residues. The CDR3 region is CATGTANSPLHF. The CDR3 region has the DNA TGTGCGACCGGGACAGCAAATTCACCCCTCCACTTT.

The chain is built from TRBV20-1 and TRBJ1-6; perhaps TRBD1 as D (6 bases). CDR1 is DFQATT and CDR2 is SNEGSKA in the germline V gene (reference sequence). Trimming cost V 6 bases and J 0 bases, with 18 bases left between them. CDR3 size: 17 residues. CDR3 protein: CSARLRQASSYNSPLHF. In DNA form, the CDR3 reads TGCAGTGCCCGCCTTCGACAGGCGAGCTCCTATAATTCACCCCTCCACTTT.

At least ten counts were recorded for this clonotype. The V and J genes are TRBV25-1 and TRBJ2-2; no clear D. Germline CDR1 reads MGHDK; CDR2 reads SYGVNS. V lost 2 bases and J lost 1, with 8 bases in between. The CDR3 has 15 residues. The CDR3 sequence: CASSEDGGNTGELFF. CDR3 DNA sequence: TGTGCCAGCAGTGAAGACGGCGGGAACACCGGGGAGCTGTTTTTT.

This chain links TRBV27 with TRBJ1-6, with D possibly being TRBD1 (6 bases). The CDR3 totals 17 residues. V gave up 7 bases and J gave up 5 bases, with 21 bases separating them. In germline, CDR1 is MNHEY, CDR2 SMNVEV (reference sequence). This CDR3 reads CASTLGGGTPNNSPLHF. The CDR3 DNA follows: TGTGCCAGCACCCTGGGGGGCGGGACCCCAAATAATTCACCCCTCCACTTT.

This clonotype was seen at least ten times. The V call is TRBV10-3, the J call TRBJ2-1; D is possibly TRBD1 (5 bases). V was cut by 0 bases and J by 0 bases, with 9 bases left in between. The CDR3 sequence is 16 residues long. The germline V gene has CDR1 ENHRY and CDR2 SYGVKD. CDR3 loop: CAISESTASSYNEQFF. CDR3 in DNA: TGTGCCATCAGTGAGTCGACAGCCAGCTCCTACAATGAGCAGTTCTTC.

This clonotype has at least ten counts. The chain carries TRBV11-1 and TRBJ2-5, with 7 bases matching TRBD2. The CDR3 totals 18 residues. The J segment lost 5 bases and the V segment lost 1 base, leaving 16 bases of the junction unmatched. CDR1 is SGHAT and CDR2 is FQDESV in the germline V gene (reference sequence). The CDR3 nucleotides are TGTGCCAGCAGCTTAGAATACGGCGGGAGAGGCCCCCAGGAGACCCAGTACTTC. Translation: CASSLEYGGRGPQETQYF.

There are many counts of this clonotype. J is TRBJ2-1 and V is TRBV18; 9 bases are shared with TRBD1. CDR3 size: 14 residues. V lost 1 base and J lost 9; bases outside the gene matches: 4. The germline V gene has CDR1 KGHSH and CDR2 LQKENI. The CDR3 coding sequence is TGTGCCAGCTCACCACAAGGACAGGGGTCTGAGCAGTTCTTC. This gives the protein CASSPQGQGSEQFF. The whole variable domain, remainder taken from reference TRBV18 and TRBJ2-1, is NAGVMQNPRHLVRRRGQEARLRCSPMKGHSHVYWYRQLPEEGLKFMVYLQKENIIDESGMPKERFSAEFPKEGPSILRIQQVVRGDSAAYFCASSPQGQGSEQFFGPGTRLTVL.

Concerning this clonotype itself: Just one base apart from a much larger clone, this may be a read error. The chain recombines TRBV12-3 or TRBV12-4 with TRBJ1-4, with 7 bases identical to TRBD1. The J segment lost 4 bases and the V segment lost 5 bases, leaving 4 bases of the junction unmatched. The CDR3 loop spans 14 amino acids. The CDR3 nucleotides read TGTGCCAGCAGTGCGACAGGGTGTAATGAAAAACTGTTTTTT. Encoded protein: CASSATGCNEKLFF.

This clonotype was observed many times. V usage is TRBV5-1 and J usage is TRBJ2-7, with TRBD1 identical over 7 bases. The V segment lost 0 bases and the J segment 5 bases; nucleotides outside the gene matches: 8. The CDR3 covers 15 residues. Germline CDR1 reads SGHRS; CDR2 reads YFSETQ. CDR3 in DNA: TGCGCCAGCAGCTTGGTGTATGACAGGGATAACGAGCAGTACTTC. Translated, it gives CASSLVYDRDNEQYF.

This clonotype was picked up many times. This chain uses TRBV20-1 with TRBJ2-3; the match to TRBD2 covers 8 bases. From germline, CDR1 is DFQATT and CDR2 SNEGSKA (reference sequence). V gave up 3 bases and J gave up 0 bases; unmatched junction bases: 8. The CDR3 has 16 amino acids. CDR3 in amino acids: CSARPPSGPSTDTQYF. The CDR3 DNA reads TGCAGTGCTAGGCCCCCTAGCGGGCCTAGCACAGATACGCAGTATTTT.

With respect to this clonotype: A junction end diverges from the germline sequence, so it may reflect a read error. J is TRBJ2-7 and V is TRBV7-1; 8 bases are a match to TRBD2. TRBV7-1 is known as an ORF, though its function is uncertain. The CDR3 sequence is 16 residues long. The DNA of the CDR3 is TGTGCCAGGAGCTCCAGCCTGAGCGGGAGAATCCACGAGCAGTACTTC. It yields the protein CARSSSLSGRIHEQYF.

This clonotype was recorded many times. The chain recombines TRBV5-1 with TRBJ1-6; 9 bases are shared with TRBD1. CDR1 is SGHRS, CDR2 YFSETQ, per germline. The CDR3 covers 15 residues. Trimming cost V 3 bases and J 8 bases; bases outside gene matches: 6. The CDR3 protein is CASSYYRGRDSPLHF. The CDR3 region has the DNA TGCGCCAGCAGCTACTACAGGGGGCGGGATTCACCCCTCCACTTT.

CDR3 nucleotides: TGCAGTGCTACCCGAGGACAGGGTAGCACAGATACGCAGTATTTT. This gives the protein CSATRGQGSTDTQYF. This chain connects TRBV20-1 to TRBJ2-3; 8 bases align to TRBD1. The CDR3 contains 15 residues. J lost 0 bases, V lost 4 bases, and 6 bases had no gene match. CDR1 is DFQATT and CDR2 is SNEGSKA in the germline V gene (reference sequence).

This clonotype was observed many times. The gene calls are TRBV28 and TRBJ1-2, with D uncertain. Trimming removed 3 bases at V and 3 bases at J, with 17 bases between. From germline, CDR1 is MDHEN and CDR2 SYDVKM. The CDR3 consists of 16 residues. The CDR3: CASSFSVRERYYGYTF. The CDR3 bases are TGTGCCAGCAGTTTCTCGGTGAGGGAACGCTACTATGGCTACACCTTC.

This clonotype came up many times. The CDR3 DNA follows: TGCGCCAGCAGCTTTGAGGGCTCTGGAAACACCATATATTTT. Translation: CASSFEGSGNTIYF. The V gene is TRBV5-1, the J gene TRBJ1-3; D is undetermined. Trimming removed 2 bases from V and 0 bases from J, with 6 bases in between. Germline V lookup: CDR1 SGHRS, CDR2 YFSETQ. The CDR3 has 14 amino acids.

This clonotype came up many times. The chain has TRBV2 and TRBJ2-3; D not certain. Germline CDR1 and CDR2: SNHLY and FYNNEI. V shed 7 bases and J shed 2 bases, with 13 bases lying between them. This CDR3 is 14 amino acids long. This CDR3 reads CASKGGLVTDTQYF. The CDR3 DNA is TGTGCCAGCAAAGGTGGGCTAGTCACAGATACGCAGTATTTT.

This clonotype was found many times. This chain links TRBV7-9 with TRBJ1-4, with D possibly being TRBD1 (6 bases). The CDR3 covers 17 residues. V was pared by 4 bases and J by 0 bases, with 15 bases between. Germline CDR1 reads SEHNR; CDR2 reads FQNEAQ (reference sequence). The CDR3, as DNA: TGTGCCAGCAGCTCCTTACAGGGATTAACAACTAATGAAAAACTGTTTTTT. As protein: CASSSLQGLTTNEKLFF.

This clonotype occurred a few times. CDR3 nucleotides: TGTGCCAGCAGCTTAGATCCCTCAGCCAGGGAGCAGTTCTTC. Translation gives CASSLDPSAREQFF. The chain joins TRBV11-2 to TRBJ2-1; unclear D gene. With 0 bases removed from V and 10 bases from J, the gap between germline ends came to 13 bases. This CDR3 region has 14 residues. Germline V lookup: CDR1 SGHAT, CDR2 FQNNGV.

Only a few counts were recorded for this clonotype. The conserved phenylalanine or tryptophan normally closing the CDR3 is absent here, so this likely arose from a read error. No DNA is shown, since the ends of the CDR3 on it are uncertain; the CDR3 is the one TCRdb lists. The genes are TRBV11-3 and TRBJ2-7; the D call of TRBD2 is as the table states it, not checked on the DNA. From its first to its last residue, the CDR3 has 13 amino acids. Per germline, CDR1 SGHNT and CDR2 YENEEA. The CDR3 sequence is CASSLDMRDPPSL.